This T cell receptor (beta chain) is from a study of cytomegalovirus exposure and HLA in healthy donors. About the study: An analysis done earlier identified about 120 million unique TCR beta sequences from approximately 170 million T cells. Genetic ancestry analysis placed around four fifths of the 398 donors that were genotyped in the Caucasian-associated cluster.

PCR employed 60 Vbeta and 13 Jbeta primers. Measured with immunoSEQ multiplex PCR; TCRdb has only the in-frame clones, and not every one. The table includes around 150,000 clones, more than 70% detected once. Points from the study as a whole: Within a later analysis, the majority of CMV-associated TCR beta chains appeared HLA-restricted. Among the sequence variants, a highly shared cluster was likely an artifact of sequencing.

The V and J ends lost 0 bases and 3 bases, in that order; junction bases with no gene match: 1. Germline CDR1 is SGHRS and CDR2 is YFSETQ. The CDR3 has 16 residues. Of note for this clone: Its antigen is undetermined. Other DNA sequences from this sample encode an identical CDR3 as well.

This clonotype originated in a man aged 55 to 69 in good health and CMV-seronegative. Sequenced sample: PBMCs. J is TRBJ2-3 and V is TRBV5-1; TRBD2 aligns across 13 bases. CDR3 in DNA: TGCGCCAGCAGCTTGGTACTAGCGGGAGGGACAGATACGCAGTATTTT. The encoded protein is CASSLVLAGGTDTQYF.